These 30 T cell receptor beta chains came from one sample sequenced in a study of T cells in localized non-small cell lung cancer. The assay was immunoSEQ multiplex PCR, and TCRdb's table has in-frame clones only and misses some. Of roughly 72,000 clones listed, 80% to 90% are singletons. The material sequenced was peripheral blood, taken before any cancer treatment. All receptors come from a male donor at least 60 years old with stage III squamous cell lung carcinoma.

The chain recombines TRBV5-4 with TRBJ2-7; 13 bases are a match to TRBD2. The CDR3 sequence is 16 residues long. The germline CDR1 and CDR2 sequences are SGHNT and YYREEE (reference sequence). J was trimmed by 3 bases and V by 4 bases; bases with no gene match: 7. CDR3 sequence reads: CASSPYTSGGGYEQYF. The CDR3 DNA reads TGTGCCAGCAGCCCTTACACTAGCGGGGGGGGCTACGAGCAGTACTTC.

The gene calls are TRBV6-4 and TRBJ1-1; a weak D match, TRBD1 (5 bases). The length of the CDR3 is 14 residues. The germline V and J ends were trimmed by 3 bases and 2 bases, with 10 bases remaining between them. CDR1 is MRHNA, CDR2 SNTAGT, per germline. CDR3 sequence (DNA): TGTGCCAGCAGTGAATCAGGGAAAAACACTGAAGCTTTCTTT. It is translated as CASSESGKNTEAFF.

For this clone: This specimen includes other DNA sequences encoding the same CDR3. This sequence joins TRBV11-2 and TRBJ1-1; D not certain. The CDR3 is 13 amino acids. Germline V CDR1 and CDR2: SGHAT, FQNNGV. Trimming removed 6 bases at V and 1 base at J, with 9 bases between. The CDR3 protein is CASSLGRNTEAFF. CDR3 DNA sequence: TGTGCCAGCAGTCTCGGTCGGAACACTGAAGCTTTCTTT.

The chain has TRBV28 and TRBJ1-6; TRBD1 matches 7 bases. The CDR3 extends over 16 amino acids. Germline V CDR1 and CDR2: MDHEN, SYDVKM. With 5 bases clipped from V and 0 bases from J, the junction kept 4 bases outside the gene matches. The chain's CDR3 is CASSTDRSSYNSPLHF. Here the CDR3 DNA reads TGTGCCAGCAGTACGGACAGGAGCTCCTATAATTCACCCCTCCACTTT.

The V call is TRBV6-1, the J call TRBJ2-3, with 11 bases matching TRBD2. V trimming: 3 bases; J trimming: 2 bases; junction bases outside the gene matches: 4. The germline V gene encodes CDR1 MNHNS and CDR2 SASEGT. This CDR3 has 16 amino acids. CDR3 DNA sequence: TGTGCCAGCAGTGATCTAGCGGGGGGAAACACAGATACGCAGTATTTT. This codes for CASSDLAGGNTDTQYF.

This chain uses TRBV5-1 with TRBJ1-5, with D perhaps matching TRBD1 (5 bases). V was cut by 4 bases and J by 7 bases, with 21 bases left in between. CDR3 length: 16 amino acids. Germline lookup yields CDR1 SGHRS and CDR2 YFSETQ. CDR3 nucleotides: TGCGCCAGCAGCCTAGGACATCCTGACGAGGGGCAGCCCCAGCATTTT. This encodes CASSLGHPDEGQPQHF.

This chain links TRBV10-3 with TRBJ2-2; TRBD2 matches 9 bases. Germline values: CDR1 ENHRY, CDR2 SYGVKD. CDR3 length: 17 amino acids. V trimming: 3 bases; J trimming: 6 bases; junction bases outside the gene matches: 11. CDR3 residues: CAISESGSGGGSGELFF. CDR3 bases: TGTGCCATCAGTGAAAGTGGTAGCGGGGGAGGATCCGGGGAGCTGTTTTTT.

V usage is TRBV7-2 and J usage is TRBJ1-1; D call uncertain. There are 14 residues in the CDR3. Trimming stripped 2 bases from V and 1 base from J, with 8 bases between. CDR1 and CDR2 from the germline V gene are SGHTA and FQGNSA. The CDR3 DNA follows: TGTGCCAGCAGCTTATCAGGTACGAACACTGAAGCTTTCTTT. Amino acids: CASSLSGTNTEAFF.

The chain carries TRBV6-5 and TRBJ1-2; possible D gene TRBD1, 6 bases. V dropped 6 bases and J dropped 2 bases, with 13 bases sitting between them. Germline V gives CDR1 MNHEY, CDR2 SVGAGI. The CDR3 covers 14 residues. This CDR3 is CASRLGAGNYGYTF. CDR3 nucleotide sequence: TGTGCCAGCAGATTGGGGGCAGGGAACTATGGCTACACCTTC.

The V and J genes are TRBV30 and TRBJ2-3, with TRBD2 identical over 9 bases. After removal of 3 bases from V and 2 bases from J, the junction contained 21 bases not matched to a gene. Germline V CDR1 and CDR2: GTSNPN, SVGIG (reference sequence). This CDR3 is built from 20 residues. The CDR3 is CAWSYTRAGGPLGHTDTQYF. The CDR3 DNA follows: TGTGCCTGGAGCTACACTAGAGCGGGGGGCCCCCTAGGGCACACAGATACGCAGTATTTT.

This rearrangement joins TRBV19 to TRBJ2-1; the D gene is possibly TRBD2 (7 bases). V was trimmed by 2 bases and J by 4 bases, leaving 9 bases between them. The CDR3 loop spans 14 amino acids. CDR1 is LNHDA and CDR2 is SQIVND in the germline V gene (reference sequence). CDR3 region: CASSIRGAYNEQFF. CDR3 DNA: TGTGCCAGTAGTATACGGGGGGCTTACAATGAGCAGTTCTTC.

This clone was seen only once. V and J are TRBV13 and TRBJ1-6; 9 nucleotides line up with TRBD1. Per the germline V gene, CDR1 is PRHDT and CDR2 is FYEKMQ (reference sequence). This CDR3 region has 14 residues. J gave up 5 bases and V 5 bases, and 1 base lay outside the gene matches. The CDR3 coding sequence is TGTGCCAGCAGCCGGACAGGGGATAATTCACCCCTCCACTTT. Its translation: CASSRTGDNSPLHF.

There are a few counts of this clone. J is TRBJ2-7 and V is TRBV7-9; 7 bases agree with TRBD2. The germline CDR1 and CDR2 sequences are SEHNR and FQNEAQ (reference sequence). The CDR3 covers 13 residues. After removal of 5 bases from V and 4 bases from J, the junction contained 5 bases not matched to a gene. The CDR3 protein is CASSPAGVYEQYF. CDR3 nucleotide sequence: TGTGCCAGCAGCCCCGCGGGGGTATACGAGCAGTACTTC.

The rearrangement uses TRBV25-1 and TRBJ1-1; 8 bases agree with TRBD1. Losses at the gene ends were 2 bases for V and 5 bases for J; bases not matched to a gene: 4. Germline CDR1 is MGHDK and CDR2 is SYGVNS. The CDR3 contains 14 residues. The CDR3 reads CASSEDRGATEAFF. The CDR3, as DNA: TGTGCCAGCAGTGAAGACAGGGGAGCAACTGAAGCTTTCTTT.

The genes are TRBV28 and TRBJ1-2; no clear D gene. CDR1 MDHEN and CDR2 SYDVKM come from the germline V gene. V was pared by 2 bases and J by 6 bases, with 7 bases between. This CDR3 is built from 12 residues. CDR3 in amino acids: CASSLNVNGYTF. In nucleotides, the CDR3 is TGTGCCAGCAGTTTAAATGTGAATGGCTACACCTTC.

V usage is TRBV28 and J usage is TRBJ1-1; TRBD1 might be the D (5 bases). This CDR3 has 15 amino acids. V lost 6 bases and J 1 base, leaving 15 bases between the germline ends. Germline loops: CDR1 MDHEN, CDR2 SYDVKM. CDR3 loop: CASRGIWGRNTEAFF. DNA of the CDR3: TGTGCCAGCAGGGGCATATGGGGCAGGAACACTGAAGCTTTCTTT.

V usage is TRBV11-2 and J usage is TRBJ2-3; tentatively, D is TRBD1 (5 bases). CDR3 length: 14 residues. V dropped 3 bases and J dropped 5 bases, with 12 bases sitting between them. Germline V lookup: CDR1 SGHAT, CDR2 FQNNGV. Here the CDR3 reads CASSFLTVGDTQYF. CDR3 bases: TGTGCCAGCAGCTTCTTGACAGTGGGAGATACGCAGTATTTT.

This clone is a singleton in its sample. The rearrangement links TRBV27 to TRBJ1-6, with no clear D. The V end lost 3 bases, the J end lost 7 bases, and 7 bases lay between the germline ends. This CDR3 comprises 13 residues. Germline V gene data show CDR1 as MNHEY and CDR2 as SMNVEV (reference sequence). The CDR3 sequence: CASSFRANSPLHF. CDR3 bases: TGTGCCAGCAGTTTTCGAGCGAATTCACCCCTCCACTTT.

The rearrangement joins TRBV4-3 to TRBJ1-5, with D perhaps TRBD1 (5 bases). From germline, CDR1 is LGHNA and CDR2 YSLEER. The CDR3 has 16 amino acids. Deletions cut 0 bases from V and 5 bases from J, with 14 bases between. DNA for the CDR3: TGCGCCAGCAGCCAAGATAATGTCGGGGGGTATCAGCCCCAGCATTTT. This encodes CASSQDNVGGYQPQHF.

V and J are TRBV6-5 and TRBJ1-2, with 7 bases aligning to TRBD1. Germline-derived CDR1 and CDR2 are MNHEY and SVGAGI. V lost 5 bases to trimming and J lost 5 bases; unmatched junction nucleotides: 5. The CDR3 is 13 amino acids. The CDR3, as DNA: TGTGCCAGCAGTCTACAGGGGAAATATGGCTACACCTTC. Translation: CASSLQGKYGYTF.

The rearrangement uses TRBV27 and TRBJ2-2; 7 bases agree with TRBD1. The CDR3 loop spans 15 amino acids. CDR1 is MNHEY, CDR2 SMNVEV, per germline (reference sequence). V shed 2 bases and J 3 bases; nucleotides not matched to a gene: 3. The CDR3 protein is CASSLHRGYTGELFF. CDR3 DNA sequence: TGTGCCAGCAGTTTACACAGGGGTTACACCGGGGAGCTGTTTTTT.

The chain combines TRBV6-1 with TRBJ2-3; 11 nucleotides line up with TRBD2. This CDR3 comprises 13 residues. Looked up from germline, CDR1 is MNHNS and CDR2 is SASEGT. Trimming removed 7 bases from V and 7 bases from J; junction bases left unmatched: 4. The CDR3 sequence is CASIAGGQNTQYF. The DNA for the CDR3 is TGTGCCAGCATAGCGGGGGGGCAAAATACGCAGTATTTT.

The rearrangement joins TRBV7-9 to TRBJ2-1, with D perhaps assigned TRBD1 or TRBD2 (5 bases each). The germline V and J ends were trimmed by 4 bases and 10 bases, with 20 bases remaining between them. Germline CDR1 SEHNR, CDR2 FQNEAQ (reference sequence). The CDR3 loop spans 15 amino acids. CDR3 DNA sequence: TGTGCCAGCAGCTCTGGGACGGTCCCGAAGGAGGAGCAGTTCTTC. Translation: CASSSGTVPKEEQFF.

The genes are TRBV27 and TRBJ2-1; D not certain. Germline V CDR1 and CDR2: MNHEY, SMNVEV (reference sequence). The CDR3 runs 12 residues. Between the trimmed V and J ends, which lost 7 bases and 7 bases, there was a span of 11 bases. The CDR3 bases are TGTGCCAGCATATTTCGGCTTAATGAGCAGTTCTTC. Encoded protein: CASIFRLNEQFF.

The chain couples TRBV7-9 to TRBJ1-1; D is possibly TRBD1 (5 bases). From germline, CDR1 is SEHNR and CDR2 FQNEAQ (reference sequence). V was pared by 3 bases and J by 2 bases, with 10 bases between. The CDR3 is 14 residues long. CDR3 region: CASSFGTPNTEAFF. The CDR3, as DNA: TGTGCCAGCAGCTTCGGGACGCCAAACACTGAAGCTTTCTTT.

The V and J genes are TRBV7-3 and TRBJ2-1; D gene unclear. Trimming cost V 3 bases and J 8 bases, with 8 bases left between them. This CDR3 has 12 residues. The germline gives CDR1 SGHTA, CDR2 FQGTGA. The CDR3 nucleotides are TGTGCCAGCAGCTTCACCGGCGATGAGCAGTTCTTC. This gives the protein CASSFTGDEQFF.

The rearrangement links TRBV7-2 to TRBJ2-3, with D unclear. Germline CDR1 SGHTA, CDR2 FQGNSA. The CDR3 contains 12 residues. Trimming pared 3 bases from V and 6 bases from J, leaving 7 bases between. DNA of the CDR3: TGTGCCAGCAGCTTTACAGCGGATACGCAGTATTTT. Translation: CASSFTADTQYF.

The genes are TRBV28 and TRBJ1-1; no clear D gene. Trimming cost V 11 bases and J 2 bases, with 15 bases left between them. The germline CDR1 and CDR2 sequences are MDHEN and SYDVKM. The CDR3 runs to 13 residues. The CDR3 coding sequence is TGTGCCGCCGCTAACCTGGGTAACACTGAAGCTTTCTTT. It translates to CAAANLGNTEAFF.

The gene calls are TRBV28 and TRBJ2-5, with a possible D match to TRBD1 (7 bases). Germline CDR1 reads MDHEN; CDR2 reads SYDVKM. The V gene lost 3 bases and the J gene lost 4 bases, with 15 bases spanning the gap. This CDR3 is built from 15 residues. As DNA, the CDR3 is TGTGCCAGCAGTTTTCAGGACAGGCGGGGAGAGACCCAGTACTTC. Its protein is CASSFQDRRGETQYF.

The V and J genes are TRBV5-1 and TRBJ2-6, with D hard to call. Per germline, CDR1 SGHRS and CDR2 YFSETQ. This CDR3 region has 15 residues. Trimming cost V 3 bases and J 2 bases, with 9 bases left between them. CDR3 residues: CASSSTMAGANVLTF. CDR3 nucleotides: TGCGCCAGCAGCTCAACCATGGCTGGGGCCAACGTCCTGACTTTC.